Presented here are 24 T cell receptor beta chains from one specimen sequenced in a study of blood T cell repertoires in COVID-19. Clones were sequenced by immunoSEQ multiplex PCR, and TCRdb holds only the in-frame ones, with some missing. Of about 140,000 clones listed, more than 60% are singletons. Sequenced sample: peripheral blood. Receptors originate from a woman in her fifties or sixties with active or convalescent COVID-19.

The J gene is TRBJ2-5, the V gene TRBV4-2, with 10 nucleotides matching TRBD1. V was clipped by 5 bases and J by 5 bases; unmatched bases: 11. This CDR3 has 16 residues. Per germline, CDR1 LGHNA and CDR2 YNFKEQ. The CDR3 region has the DNA TGTGCCAGCAGCAAACCCGGGACAGGGGTAGGGGAGACCCAGTACTTC. This sequence encodes CASSKPGTGVGETQYF.

This sequence joins TRBV5-6 and TRBJ1-2; TRBD1 agrees at 7 bases. CDR3 size: 15 residues. The V gene's germline CDR1 is SGHDT and CDR2 YYEEEE. The V and J ends lost 5 bases and 8 bases, in that order; junction bases with no gene match: 15. The CDR3 spells CASSQTPGTVLGYTF. The CDR3, as DNA: TGTGCCAGCAGTCAGACCCCCGGGACAGTCCTGGGCTACACCTTC. Together with reference TRBV5-6 and TRBJ1-2, the CDR3 gives the full variable domain: DAGVTQSPTHLIKTRGQQVTLRCSPKSGHDTVSWYQQALGQGPQFIFQYYEEEERQRGNFPDRFSGHQFPNYSSELNVNALLLGDSALYLCASSQTPGTVLGYTFGSGTRLTVV.

The V gene is TRBV29-1, the J gene TRBJ2-7; maybe TRBD2 (5 bases). The CDR3 is 14 amino acids. The V end was cut by 0 bases, the J end by 3 bases, with 12 bases between. In germline, CDR1 is SQVTM, CDR2 ANQGSEA. The CDR3 spells CSVEDRGINYEQYF. The CDR3 DNA follows: TGCAGCGTTGAAGATCGAGGGATTAACTACGAGCAGTACTTC.

The rearrangement joins TRBV11-2 to TRBJ2-7; D gene ambiguous. There are 11 residues in the CDR3. The germline V gene encodes CDR1 SGHAT and CDR2 FQNNGV. The V end was cut by 1 base, the J end by 5 bases, with 3 bases between. This CDR3 reads CASSLANEQYF. CDR3 sequence (DNA): TGTGCCAGCAGCTTAGCCAACGAGCAGTACTTC.

This clone was detected a few times. The chain has TRBV19 and TRBJ2-1; D perhaps matches TRBD2 (7 bases). Trimming pared 8 bases from V and 2 bases from J, leaving 10 bases between. Germline-derived CDR1 and CDR2 are LNHDA and SQIVND (reference sequence). The CDR3 extends over 13 amino acids. The CDR3 spells CASGGAPYNEQFF. CDR3 DNA: TGTGCCAGTGGGGGGGCTCCCTACAATGAGCAGTTCTTC.

This chain uses TRBV5-4 with TRBJ1-6; the match to TRBD1 covers 9 bases. The germline V gene has CDR1 SGHNT and CDR2 YYREEE (reference sequence). The CDR3 is made up of 16 amino acids. Unmatched junction bases numbered 7, after V lost 4 bases and J lost 5 bases. The CDR3, as DNA: TGTGCCAGCAGCCTTGGGACAGGGCGGAATAATTCACCCCTCCACTTT. As protein: CASSLGTGRNNSPLHF.

The chain links TRBV25-1 to TRBJ2-3; perhaps TRBD1 as D (5 bases). The CDR3 spans 14 residues. Trimming removed 2 bases at V and 6 bases at J, with 12 bases between. The germline CDR1 and CDR2 sequences are MGHDK and SYGVNS. The CDR3 nucleotides read TGTGCCAGCAGTGAAGCAGGGTTACGGGATACGCAGTATTTT. This sequence encodes CASSEAGLRDTQYF.

This clone appeared many times. As DNA, the CDR3 is TGCGCCAGCAGCCACCCCAGGGAACTAGCGGGGGGGAACACCGGGGAGCTGTTTTTT. Translated: CASSHPRELAGGNTGELFF. The chain recombines TRBV4-1 with TRBJ2-2; 12 nucleotides line up with TRBD2. The length of the CDR3 is 19 residues. The V and J ends lost 3 bases and 1 base, in that order; junction bases with no gene match: 9. Germline values: CDR1 MGHRA, CDR2 YSYEKL.

The rearrangement uses TRBV7-3 and TRBJ1-1, with no clear D. V shed 1 base and J shed 2 bases, with 5 bases lying between them. The CDR3 covers 13 residues. Germline CDR1 and CDR2: SGHTA and FQGTGA. The CDR3 nucleotides read TGTGCCAGCAGCTTAAATATAAACACTGAAGCTTTCTTT. It encodes CASSLNINTEAFF.

This clone occurred a few times. The chain carries TRBV6-4 and TRBJ1-3; 7 bases map to TRBD1. The germline CDR1 and CDR2 sequences are MRHNA and SNTAGT. This CDR3 contains 13 residues. V lost 6 bases and J lost 3; bases outside the gene matches: 2. In nucleotides, the CDR3 is TGTGCCAGCAGACAGGGGCTTGGAAACACCATATATTTT. It codes for CASRQGLGNTIYF.

This chain links TRBV6-5 with TRBJ1-1, with TRBD1 identical over 7 bases. Trimming cost V 4 bases and J 1 base; bases outside gene matches: 9. CDR1 is MNHEY and CDR2 is SVGAGI in the germline V gene. This CDR3 spans 16 amino acids. DNA of the CDR3: TGTGCCAGCAGTTTATTTGAGGGGGCGAGGAACACTGAAGCTTTCTTT. Amino acids: CASSLFEGARNTEAFF.

This clone was picked up one time. The CDR3 DNA follows: TGTGCCAGCAGAGCGCCGGGACAGCTGGATTCACCCCTCCACTTT. Amino acid sequence: CASRAPGQLDSPLHF. The V call is TRBV7-2, the J call TRBJ1-6; TRBD1 matches at 7 bases. V gave up 6 bases and J gave up 8 bases; unmatched junction bases: 10. CDR3 length: 15 residues. Germline CDR1 is SGHTA and CDR2 is FQGNSA.

This clone was seen a few times. This chain uses TRBV28 with TRBJ1-5; possible D gene TRBD1, 5 bases. Trimming took off 7 bases at V and 2 bases at J, with 21 bases between the two ends. Germline V lookup: CDR1 MDHEN, CDR2 SYDVKM. The CDR3 has 17 amino acids. CDR3 residues: CASKGAPGNGGNQPQHF. As DNA, the CDR3 is TGTGCCAGCAAAGGGGCGCCAGGGAATGGAGGCAATCAGCCCCAGCATTTT.

Written as DNA, the CDR3 is TGTGCCAGCAGCACAGATAGCAATCAGCCCCAGCATTTT. This codes for CASSTDSNQPQHF. The genes are TRBV7-9 and TRBJ1-5; no clear D. V lost 5 bases, J lost 0 bases, and 5 bases lay in between. The CDR3 covers 13 residues. The germline V gene encodes CDR1 SEHNR and CDR2 FQNEAQ (reference sequence).

The chain recombines TRBV9 with TRBJ2-5; 11 bases map to TRBD2. Germline CDR1 SGDLS, CDR2 YYNGEE. The V and J ends lost 0 bases and 5 bases, in that order; junction bases with no gene match: 12. The CDR3 length is 18 residues. CDR3 bases: TGTGCCAGCAGCGTAGGGGCTAGCGGGAGGACCCGGAGGGAGACCCAGTACTTC. Translated, it gives CASSVGASGRTRRETQYF.

The chain combines TRBV5-8 with TRBJ1-4; possible D gene TRBD1, 5 bases. Germline-derived CDR1 and CDR2 are SGHTS and YDEGEE. The CDR3 contains 13 residues. V dropped 3 bases and J dropped 11 bases, with 14 bases sitting between them. The CDR3 here is CASSSGAGRKLFF. CDR3 nucleotide sequence: TGTGCCAGCAGCTCCGGGGCCGGGAGGAAACTGTTTTTT.

The V and J genes are TRBV27 and TRBJ2-2, with 14 bases lining up with TRBD2. J gave up 6 bases and V 6 bases, and 3 bases lay outside the gene matches. Germline V CDR1 and CDR2: MNHEY, SMNVEV (reference sequence). The CDR3 runs 15 residues. The DNA of the CDR3 is TGTGCCAGCAGGGGACTAGCGGGAGTTCCCGGGGAGCTGTTTTTT. Protein product: CASRGLAGVPGELFF.

This chain uses TRBV4-3 with TRBJ2-5, with D hard to call. Germline V gene lookup returns CDR1 LGHNA and CDR2 YSLEER. V was cut by 0 bases and J by 3 bases, with 11 bases left in between. CDR3 length: 15 residues. The CDR3 here is CASSQEYSNEETQYF. CDR3 DNA sequence: TGCGCCAGCAGCCAAGAATACAGTAACGAAGAGACCCAGTACTTC.

This clone was observed a single time. The V gene is TRBV7-2, the J gene TRBJ2-1; 7 positions match TRBD2. Losses at the gene ends were 6 bases for V and 0 bases for J; bases not matched to a gene: 5. This CDR3 spans 15 amino acids. The V gene's germline CDR1 is SGHTA and CDR2 FQGNSA. CDR3 nucleotides: TGTGCCAGCAGTCTTAGCGGGTACTCCTACAATGAGCAGTTCTTC. Its protein product is CASSLSGYSYNEQFF.

In this sample, this clone turned up a few times. Other DNA sequences of this sample code for an identical CDR3. The CDR3 reads CASSQGPGGTGELFF. CDR3 sequence (DNA): TGCGCCAGCAGCCAAGGGCCAGGGGGCACCGGGGAGCTGTTTTTT. The chain joins TRBV4-3 to TRBJ2-2; TRBD1 matches 7 bases. J lost 4 bases, V lost 1 base, and 3 bases had no gene match. The germline V gene has CDR1 LGHNA and CDR2 YSLEER. The CDR3 consists of 15 residues.

The chain recombines TRBV15 with TRBJ2-3; 7 bases fit TRBD1. Germline CDR1 LNHNV, CDR2 YYDKDF (reference sequence). The CDR3 has 16 residues. V shed 1 base, J shed 1 base, and the junction held 5 bases outside the gene matches. This CDR3 reads CATSRGSQGGTDTQYF. The CDR3 region has the DNA TGTGCCACCAGCAGAGGATCCCAGGGGGGCACAGATACGCAGTATTTT.

J is TRBJ1-3 and V is TRBV10-3; D is possibly TRBD1 (6 bases). The CDR3 loop spans 13 amino acids. CDR1 is ENHRY and CDR2 is SYGVKD in the germline V gene. Trimming shortened V by 5 bases and J by 2 bases, and 7 bases separated the two germline ends. CDR3 in amino acids: CAISPGAGNTIYF. For the CDR3, the DNA is TGTGCCATCAGTCCAGGGGCTGGAAACACCATATATTTT.

The chain recombines TRBV29-1 with TRBJ2-1; 13 bases are shared with TRBD2. After removal of 7 bases from V and 8 bases from J, the junction contained 5 bases not matched to a gene. Germline V gene data show CDR1 as SQVTM and CDR2 as ANQGSEA. The CDR3 consists of 13 residues. This chain's CDR3 is CSARTSGGDEQFF. The DNA for the CDR3 is TGCAGCGCCCGGACTAGCGGGGGAGATGAGCAGTTCTTC.

This clone was counted only a few times. The V and J genes are TRBV5-5 and TRBJ2-7, with 9 bases lining up with TRBD2. The CDR3 has 15 amino acids. Germline CDR1 SGHKS, CDR2 YYEKEE (reference sequence). V lost 0 bases, J lost 6 bases, and 7 bases stayed unmatched. CDR3 bases: TGTGCCAGCAGCTTGGAGAGCGGGGGGTTCTCCGAGCAGTACTTC. The encoded protein is CASSLESGGFSEQYF.